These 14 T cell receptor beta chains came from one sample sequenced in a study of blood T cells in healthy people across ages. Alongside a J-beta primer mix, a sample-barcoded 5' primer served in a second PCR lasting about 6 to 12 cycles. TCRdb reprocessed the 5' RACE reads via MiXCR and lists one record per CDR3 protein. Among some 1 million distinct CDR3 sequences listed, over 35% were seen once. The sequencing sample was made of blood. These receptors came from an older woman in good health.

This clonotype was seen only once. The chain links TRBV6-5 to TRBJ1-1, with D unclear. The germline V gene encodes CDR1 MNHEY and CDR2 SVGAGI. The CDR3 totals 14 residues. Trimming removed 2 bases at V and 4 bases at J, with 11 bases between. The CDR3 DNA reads TGTGCCAGCAGTTACCGGACTGCGTCCACTGAAGCTTTCTTT. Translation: CASSYRTASTEAFF.

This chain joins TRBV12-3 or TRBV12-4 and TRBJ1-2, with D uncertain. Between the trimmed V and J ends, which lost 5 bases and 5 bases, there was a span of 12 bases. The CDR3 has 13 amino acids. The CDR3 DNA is TGTGCCAGCAGTAAATGGGCGTCGTATGGCTACACCTTC. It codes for CASSKWASYGYTF.

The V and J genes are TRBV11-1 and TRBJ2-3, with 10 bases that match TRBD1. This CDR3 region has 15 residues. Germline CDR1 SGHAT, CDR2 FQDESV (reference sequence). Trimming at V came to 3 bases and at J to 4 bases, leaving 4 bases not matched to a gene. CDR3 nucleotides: TGTGCCAGCAGCTTTGGGACAGGGGAAGCAGATACGCAGTATTTT. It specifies CASSFGTGEADTQYF.

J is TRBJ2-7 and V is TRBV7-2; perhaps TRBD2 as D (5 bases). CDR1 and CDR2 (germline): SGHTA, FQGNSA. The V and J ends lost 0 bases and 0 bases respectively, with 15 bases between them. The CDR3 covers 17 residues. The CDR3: CASSLALSAAASYEQYF. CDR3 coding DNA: TGTGCCAGCAGCTTAGCCCTCTCAGCGGCCGCCTCCTACGAGCAGTACTTC. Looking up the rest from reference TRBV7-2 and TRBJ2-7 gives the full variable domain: GAGVSQSPSNKVTEKGKDVELRCDPISGHTALYWYRQSLGQGLEFLIYFQGNSAPDKSGLPSDRFSAERTGGSVSTLTIQRTQQEDSAVYLCASSLALSAAASYEQYFGPGTRLTVT.

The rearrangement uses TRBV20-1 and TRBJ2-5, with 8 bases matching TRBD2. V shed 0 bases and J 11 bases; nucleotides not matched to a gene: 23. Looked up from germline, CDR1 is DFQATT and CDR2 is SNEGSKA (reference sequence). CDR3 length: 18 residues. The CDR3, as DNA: TGCAGTGCTAGAGATCTCTACGGAGCGGGGGTAAAGGGTGATGAGCAGTACTTC. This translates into CSARDLYGAGVKGDEQYF.

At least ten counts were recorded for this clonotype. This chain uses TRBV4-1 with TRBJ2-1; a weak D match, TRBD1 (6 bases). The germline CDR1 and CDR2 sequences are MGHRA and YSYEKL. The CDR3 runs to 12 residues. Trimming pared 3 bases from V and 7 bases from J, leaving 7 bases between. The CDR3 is CASSHRGNEQFF. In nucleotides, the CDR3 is TGCGCCAGCAGCCACAGGGGAAATGAGCAGTTCTTC.

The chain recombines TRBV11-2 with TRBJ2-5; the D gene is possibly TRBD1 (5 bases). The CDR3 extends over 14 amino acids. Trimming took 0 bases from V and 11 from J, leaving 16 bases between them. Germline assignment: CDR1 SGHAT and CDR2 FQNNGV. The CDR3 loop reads CASSLDQGLGEQYF. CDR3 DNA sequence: TGTGCCAGCAGCTTAGATCAGGGATTGGGTGAGCAGTACTTC.

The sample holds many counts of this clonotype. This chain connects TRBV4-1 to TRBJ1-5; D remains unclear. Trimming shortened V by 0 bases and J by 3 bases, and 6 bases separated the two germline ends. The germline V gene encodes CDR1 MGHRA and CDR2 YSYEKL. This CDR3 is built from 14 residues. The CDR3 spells CASSQDQANQPQHF. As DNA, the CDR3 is TGCGCCAGCAGCCAAGATCAGGCCAATCAGCCCCAGCATTTT.

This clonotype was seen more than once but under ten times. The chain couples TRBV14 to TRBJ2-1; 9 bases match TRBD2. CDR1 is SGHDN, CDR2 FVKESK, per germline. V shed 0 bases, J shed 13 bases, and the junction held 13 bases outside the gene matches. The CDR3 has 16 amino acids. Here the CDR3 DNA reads TGTGCCAGCAGCCAAGATCTCGGACTAGCGAGTCCAAAACAGTTCTTC. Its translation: CASSQDLGLASPKQFF.

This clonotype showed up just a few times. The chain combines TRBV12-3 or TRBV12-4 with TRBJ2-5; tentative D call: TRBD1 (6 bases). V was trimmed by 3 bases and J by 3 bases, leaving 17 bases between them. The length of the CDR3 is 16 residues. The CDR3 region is CASSFVTGNLKETQYF. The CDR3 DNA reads TGTGCCAGCAGTTTTGTTACAGGGAATCTAAAAGAGACCCAGTACTTC.

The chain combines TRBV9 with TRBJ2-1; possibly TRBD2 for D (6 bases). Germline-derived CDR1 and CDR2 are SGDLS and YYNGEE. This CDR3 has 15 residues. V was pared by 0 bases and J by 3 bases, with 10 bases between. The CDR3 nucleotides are TGTGCCAGCAGCGTAGACGGGAGAGTCTACAATGAGCAGTTCTTC. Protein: CASSVDGRVYNEQFF.

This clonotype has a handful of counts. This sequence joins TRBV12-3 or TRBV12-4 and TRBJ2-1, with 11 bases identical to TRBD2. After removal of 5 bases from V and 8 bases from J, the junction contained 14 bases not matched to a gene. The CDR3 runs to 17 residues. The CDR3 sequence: CASSDLAGGLKGDEQFF. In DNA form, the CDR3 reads TGTGCCAGCAGTGATTTAGCGGGAGGGCTCAAGGGGGATGAGCAGTTCTTC.

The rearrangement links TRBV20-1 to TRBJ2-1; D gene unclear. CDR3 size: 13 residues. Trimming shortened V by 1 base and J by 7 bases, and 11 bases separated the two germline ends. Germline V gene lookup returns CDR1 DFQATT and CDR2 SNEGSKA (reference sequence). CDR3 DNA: TGCAGTGCTAGAGTCGACAATGGTAATGAGCAGTTCTTC. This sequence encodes CSARVDNGNEQFF.

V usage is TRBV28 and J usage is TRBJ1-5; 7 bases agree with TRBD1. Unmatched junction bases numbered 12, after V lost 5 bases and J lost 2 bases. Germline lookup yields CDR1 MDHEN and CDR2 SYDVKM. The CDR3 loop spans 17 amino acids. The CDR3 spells CASSAIIQGSGNQPQHF. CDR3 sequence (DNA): TGTGCCAGCAGTGCAATAATACAGGGGTCGGGCAATCAGCCCCAGCATTTT.